This T cell receptor beta chain was recovered during a study of metastatic and nonmetastatic thyroid tumors. Study summary: It was across blood and tumor or nodule tissue from malignant and benign thyroid patients that repertoires were compared.

In its sample, this clone is medium-sized. No antigen is known for it. Regarding the study as a whole: As reported, TCR beta diversity in blood and tumor was significantly higher in malignant thyroid tumors than in benign nodules.

Germline CDR1 is MNHNS and CDR2 is SASEGT. V gave up 6 bases and J gave up 6 bases, with 15 bases separating them. CDR3 length equals 14 residues. Ahead of thyroid surgery, no patient had received treatment of any kind. Original processing notes: Variation in CDR3 across clinicopathological groups served as the basis for constructing a distant-metastasis classifier in papillary thyroid cancer. TCRdb recomputed clones from the PCR reads via MiXCR. Here the V and J calls rest on TCRdb's processing, not on the authors' analysis. The sample yields fewer than 15,000 clones, over 20% seen once. The sequencing sample was made of adjacent normal tissue. The chain links TRBV6-1 to TRBJ2-1; D gene ambiguous. The clonotype originates from a female donor with papillary thyroid cancer or a benign thyroid nodule (not recorded which). Some clones in this sample may be carry-over from other donors' samples. CDR3 sequence (DNA): TGTGCCAGCAGCCGAATCCCCGATGGCAATGAGCAGTTCTTC. Translated, it gives CASSRIPDGNEQFF.